This T cell receptor (beta chain) was found in a study of blood T cell repertoires in COVID-19. Study background: Samples taken during acute and convalescent COVID-19 were collected in the United States, Italy and Spain. T cells, B-cell-depleted T cells, or PBMCs provided the cDNA or gDNA that served as material.

Per the original data handling: By means of reference gene primer amplification, nucleated cell counts were estimated. Profiling relied on immunoSEQ multiplex PCR, and the TCRdb table lists in-frame clones only, not all of them. V, J and clone size are taken as reported in that table, and D and trimming were inferred from the DNA itself. The sample has 150,000 to 200,000 clones; under 90% are singletons. This TCR came from a woman older than 75 with active or convalescent COVID-19. Input material: peripheral blood.

The CDR3 reads CASSPRDSGTQYF. CDR3 sequence (DNA): TGTGCCAGCAGCCCGCGGGACTCTGGGACCCAGTACTTC. The chain uses TRBV3-1 (or the pseudogene TRBV3-2) and TRBJ2-5; a possible D gene is TRBD2 (6 bases). The CDR3 is 13 residues long. Germline CDR1 reads LGHDT; CDR2 reads YNNKEL (reference sequence). Trimming removed 4 bases from V and 7 bases from J, with 13 bases in between.